The next 20 T cell receptor beta chains were all read from a single sample in a study of CD8+ T cells in alopecia areata. Treatment meaning: oral pan-JAK inhibitor, 5-10 mg twice daily. After isolation, RNA underwent reverse transcription to generate cDNA as the sequencing template. TCRdb's copy holds only in-frame clones and misses some; the assay was immunoSEQ multiplex PCR. The table shows around 200,000 clones, with around 60% occurring only once. The source was CD8+ T cells sorted from blood, collected at week 24, from a patient treated with tofacitinib. The receptor source for this set is a human donor with alopecia areata.

This sequence joins TRBV7-9 and TRBJ1-1; no reliable D call. Trimming took off 5 bases at V and 4 bases at J, with 17 bases between the two ends. The CDR3 spans 15 residues. From germline, CDR1 is SEHNR and CDR2 FQNEAQ (reference sequence). In DNA, the CDR3 is TGTGCCAGCAGCCGCGTTATGCGGCTGCGCACTGAAGCTTTCTTT. Residues: CASSRVMRLRTEAFF.

The V gene is TRBV29-1, the J gene TRBJ2-7, with 7 bases fitting TRBD2. This CDR3 spans 16 amino acids. V lost 0 bases and J lost 1; bases outside the gene matches: 9. Germline V gene lookup returns CDR1 SQVTM and CDR2 ANQGSEA. The CDR3 DNA reads TGCAGCGTTGAAGATCCCGGGCCCGGGGGGTCCTACGAGCAGTACTTC. Amino acid sequence: CSVEDPGPGGSYEQYF.

The chain couples TRBV11-2 to TRBJ1-6; D remains unclear. In germline, CDR1 is SGHAT, CDR2 FQNNGV. V was cut by 5 bases and J by 12 bases, with 11 bases left in between. This CDR3 has 12 residues. The CDR3, as DNA: TGTGCCAGCAGCCCAACCTCAAAACCCCTCCACTTT. Protein product: CASSPTSKPLHF.

The rearrangement links TRBV5-4 to TRBJ2-2; D unclear. This CDR3 has 15 amino acids. Germline CDR1 reads SGHNT; CDR2 reads YYREEE (reference sequence). V lost 2 bases and J lost 0, with 8 bases in between. The CDR3 region has the DNA TGTGCCAGCAGCTTAGAGTCATCGAACACCGGGGAGCTGTTTTTT. Its translation: CASSLESSNTGELFF. The full variable domain, in which reference TRBV5-4 and TRBJ2-2 provide the parts outside the CDR3, is ETGVTQSPTHLIKTRGQQVTLRCSSQSGHNTVSWYQQALGQGPQFIFQYYREEENGRGNFPPRFSGLQFPNYSSELNVNALELDDSALYLCASSLESSNTGELFFGEGSRLTVL.

The sample holds one count of this clone. The V and J genes are TRBV11-2 and TRBJ2-7, with 9 nucleotides matching TRBD1. Looked up from germline, CDR1 is SGHAT and CDR2 is FQNNGV. The CDR3 length is 12 residues. CDR3 loop: CGTMDRGDEQYF. CDR3 coding DNA: TGTGGAACGATGGACAGGGGCGACGAGCAGTACTTC.

The chain recombines TRBV13 with TRBJ2-5; D possibly matches TRBD1 or TRBD2 (6 bases each). Between the trimmed V and J ends, which lost 2 bases and 5 bases, there was a span of 9 bases. Germline V CDR1 and CDR2: PRHDT, FYEKMQ (reference sequence). This CDR3 region has 13 residues. The CDR3 loop is CASSLRGVETQYF. In DNA form, the CDR3 reads TGTGCCAGCAGCTTAAGGGGGGTTGAGACCCAGTACTTC. Full variable domain (outside the CDR3, taken from reference TRBV13 and TRBJ2-5): AAGVIQSPRHLIKEKRETATLKCYPIPRHDTVYWYQQGPGQDPQFLISFYEKMQSDKGSIPDRFSAQQFSDYHSELNMSSLELGDSALYFCASSLRGVETQYFGPGTRLLVL.

This chain connects TRBV14 to TRBJ2-7; no definite D call. Trimming took off 4 bases at V and 3 bases at J, with 13 bases between the two ends. The CDR3 has 14 residues. The germline V gene has CDR1 SGHDN and CDR2 FVKESK. The DNA for the CDR3 is TGTGCCAGCAGCCCTCGTCCTCATGACTACGAGCAGTACTTC. This gives the protein CASSPRPHDYEQYF. The full variable domain, in which reference TRBV14 and TRBJ2-7 provide the parts outside the CDR3, is EAGVTQFPSHSVIEKGQTVTLRCDPISGHDNLYWYRRVMGKEIKFLLHFVKESKQDESGMPNNRFLAERTGGTYSTLKVQPAELEDSGVYFCASSPRPHDYEQYFGPGTRLTVT.

The J gene is TRBJ2-1, the V gene TRBV2, with 7 bases fitting TRBD1. Germline assignment: CDR1 SNHLY and CDR2 FYNNEI. J gave up 6 bases and V 9 bases, and 2 bases lay outside the gene matches. The CDR3 loop spans 11 amino acids. The CDR3 is CASRGLNEQFF. CDR3 DNA sequence: TGTGCCAGTAGGGGGCTCAATGAGCAGTTCTTC. The full variable domain, with the rest looked up from reference TRBV2 and TRBJ2-1, is EPEVTQTPSHQVTQMGQEVILRCVPISNHLYFYWYRQILGQKVEFLVSFYNNEISEKSEIFDDQFSVERPDGSNFTLKIRSTKLEDSAMYFCASRGLNEQFFGPGTRLTVL.

This clone has more than one count but fewer than ten. The rearrangement uses TRBV27 and TRBJ2-1; 7 positions agree with TRBD1. The CDR3 contains 13 residues. V lost 6 bases to trimming and J lost 5 bases; unmatched junction nucleotides: 4. Germline CDR1 is MNHEY and CDR2 is SMNVEV (reference sequence). This CDR3 is CASRRDRNNEQFF. The CDR3 DNA follows: TGTGCCAGCAGGAGGGACAGAAACAATGAGCAGTTCTTC.

V usage is TRBV25-1 and J usage is TRBJ2-7; D is unresolved. CDR3 length: 13 residues. CDR1 is MGHDK, CDR2 SYGVNS, per germline. Trimming left V 4 bases short and J 4 bases short, with 11 bases between. The CDR3 nucleotides read TGTGCCAGCAGTGTCCGGGCAGGTTACGAGCAGTACTTC. Its translation: CASSVRAGYEQYF.

The gene calls are TRBV5-6 and TRBJ1-1; 10 nucleotides agree with TRBD1. Trimming cost V 4 bases and J 6 bases; bases outside gene matches: 9. Looked up from germline, CDR1 is SGHDT and CDR2 is YYEEEE. There are 15 residues in the CDR3. CDR3 nucleotide sequence: TGTGCCAGCAGCCCGGTGGGACAGGGGATCCCTGAAGCTTTCTTT. Protein product: CASSPVGQGIPEAFF.

The rearrangement links TRBV19 to TRBJ2-7, with 9 bases identical to TRBD1. There are 14 residues in the CDR3. V trimming: 7 bases; J trimming: 6 bases; junction bases outside the gene matches: 10. The V gene's germline CDR1 is LNHDA and CDR2 SQIVND (reference sequence). CDR3 coding DNA: TGTGCCAGTACCGCCGGGACAGGGCTAGGCGAGCAGTACTTC. It yields the protein CASTAGTGLGEQYF.

This clone was observed once. Other DNA sequences in the sample encode the same CDR3. V usage is TRBV4-1 and J usage is TRBJ2-2; no reliable D call. V lost 2 bases and J 5 bases, leaving 3 bases between the germline ends. The CDR3 contains 12 residues. CDR1 is MGHRA, CDR2 YSYEKL, per germline. CDR3 loop: CASSQSTGELFF. As DNA, the CDR3 is TGCGCCAGCAGCCAATCAACCGGGGAGCTGTTTTTT.

This chain joins TRBV13 and TRBJ2-5; possible D gene TRBD1, 6 bases. Per the germline V gene, CDR1 is PRHDT and CDR2 is FYEKMQ (reference sequence). Deletions cut 6 bases from V and 0 bases from J, with 8 bases between. The CDR3 runs to 13 residues. For the CDR3, the DNA is TGTGCCAGCAGTCGACAGGACCAAGAGACCCAGTACTTC. This sequence encodes CASSRQDQETQYF.

In this sample, this clone turned up a few times. This sequence joins TRBV21-1 and TRBJ1-5. TRBV21-1 is deemed a pseudogene. The CDR3 extends over 14 amino acids. CDR3 residues: CASSKAVGNQPQHF. In DNA, the CDR3 is TGTGCCAGCAGCAAAGCTGTGGGGAATCAGCCCCAGCATTTT.

A few counts support this clone. V gene TRBV4-2 combines with J gene TRBJ1-1, with D perhaps matching TRBD1 (6 bases). V shed 4 bases and J shed 1 base, with 10 bases lying between them. This CDR3 is 14 amino acids long. Germline V CDR1 and CDR2: LGHNA, YNFKEQ. CDR3 protein: CASSRGTRNTEAFF. The CDR3 coding sequence is TGTGCCAGCAGCCGGGGGACACGGAACACTGAAGCTTTCTTT.

The chain uses TRBV9 and TRBJ1-1; perhaps TRBD1 as D (5 bases). V gave up 10 bases and J gave up 2 bases, with 15 bases separating them. CDR3 length: 13 residues. Germline CDR1 is SGDLS and CDR2 is YYNGEE. The CDR3 loop is CAGGEVVNTEAFF. The CDR3 DNA reads TGTGCCGGGGGAGAGGTAGTAAACACTGAAGCTTTCTTT.

As DNA, the CDR3 is TGTGCCAGCAGCTCATCAACAGGGGAGGCGGTTTCACCCCTCCACTTT. Translating gives CASSSSTGEAVSPLHF. The genes are TRBV5-6 and TRBJ1-6; 7 bases are a match to TRBD1. The CDR3 is 16 residues long. Germline V CDR1 and CDR2: SGHDT, YYEEEE. V dropped 3 bases and J dropped 9; count of bases not matched to a gene: 12.

This clone has more than one count but fewer than ten. The chain employs TRBV5-6 and TRBJ1-1; D is perhaps TRBD1 (6 bases). The germline V gene encodes CDR1 SGHDT and CDR2 YYEEEE. V was cut by 2 bases and J by 8 bases, with 7 bases left in between. The CDR3 loop spans 11 amino acids. The CDR3 DNA reads TGTGCCAGCAGCTTCGGGGGCGAAGCTTTCTTT. Its translation is CASSFGGEAFF.

The V call is TRBV4-1, the J call TRBJ2-1; weak D call: TRBD2 (6 bases). This CDR3 is built from 16 residues. The V end lost 0 bases, the J end lost 4 bases, and 13 bases lay between the germline ends. CDR1 is MGHRA, CDR2 YSYEKL, per germline. The CDR3 DNA reads TGCGCCAGCAGCCAAGATGGCCCTAGCGAGTACAATGAGCAGTTCTTC. It encodes CASSQDGPSEYNEQFF.